These 16 T cell receptor beta chains were all obtained from the same sample, sequenced in a study of blood T cells in healthy people across ages. A second roughly 6 to 11 cycle PCR used barcoded and J-beta primers. TCRdb reprocessed the 5' RACE reads with MiXCR, giving one entry per CDR3 protein. The sample has about 780,000 distinct CDR3 sequences, roughly 24% seen once. The same specimen was also included in a second study, on T cells of mothers and their children.

Sequencing was carried out using blood. These receptors originate from a boy between 5 and 17 years old in good health.

V and J are TRBV3-1 and TRBJ2-5, with D possibly being TRBD2 (6 bases). The V end lost 4 bases, the J end lost 4 bases, and 10 bases lay between the germline ends. The CDR3 covers 13 residues. In germline, CDR1 is LGHDT, CDR2 YNNKEL (reference sequence). As DNA, the CDR3 is TGTGCCAGCAGCCGGGCGGGACGAGAGACCCAGTACTTC. Translated, it gives CASSRAGRETQYF.

The J gene is TRBJ2-5, the V gene TRBV20-1; D ambiguous. The germline V gene has CDR1 DFQATT and CDR2 SNEGSKA (reference sequence). The CDR3 has 16 residues. Between the trimmed V and J ends, which lost 5 bases and 2 bases, there was a span of 21 bases. CDR3 nucleotide sequence: TGCAGTGCTCAAGGCCGGAACCGAAGACCACAAGAGACCCAGTACTTC. Protein product: CSAQGRNRRPQETQYF.

The chain couples TRBV6-5 to TRBJ1-1; D may be TRBD1 (5 bases). The CDR3 totals 12 residues. Trimming left V 1 base short and J 11 bases short, with 11 bases between. From germline, CDR1 is MNHEY and CDR2 SVGAGI. The CDR3 nucleotides are TGTGCCAGCAGTTACTTTGGGGGGACGGCTTTCTTT. Amino acids: CASSYFGGTAFF.

This clonotype was counted between two and nine times. The rearrangement joins TRBV12-3 or TRBV12-4 to TRBJ1-6, with D possibly matching TRBD1 (6 bases). This CDR3 is built from 18 residues. V was clipped by 6 bases and J by 0 bases, with 18 bases between them. CDR3 residues: CASSPGQGTYSYNSPLHF. The CDR3, as DNA: TGTGCCAGCAGCCCGGGGCAGGGGACTTACTCCTATAATTCACCCCTCCACTTT.

This clonotype appeared a few times. The rearrangement links TRBV29-1 to TRBJ2-5, with TRBD1 matching 10 bases. V was clipped by 4 bases and J by 2 bases; unmatched bases: 7. The CDR3 is 15 residues long. The germline V gene has CDR1 SQVTM and CDR2 ANQGSEA. CDR3 sequence reads: CSVARTGGGQETQYF. The CDR3 coding sequence is TGCAGCGTTGCTCGGACAGGGGGTGGGCAAGAGACCCAGTACTTC. Looking up the rest from reference TRBV29-1 and TRBJ2-5 gives the full variable domain: SAVISQKPSRDICQRGTSLTIQCQVDSQVTMMFWYRQQPGQSLTLIATANQGSEATYESGFVIDKFPISRPNLTFSTLTVSNMSPEDSSIYLCSVARTGGGQETQYFGPGTRLLVL.

This clonotype came up many times. The chain combines TRBV4-1 with TRBJ2-5; tentatively, D is TRBD1 or TRBD2 (6 bases each). In germline, CDR1 is MGHRA, CDR2 YSYEKL. V was shortened by 4 bases and J by 0 bases, with 12 bases between the two germline ends. This CDR3 comprises 15 residues. The CDR3 DNA sequence: TGCGCCAGCAGCCGCGGAGGGGGAAACCAAGAGACCCAGTACTTC. Translated, it gives CASSRGGGNQETQYF.

The chain recombines TRBV7-2 with TRBJ1-5; no firm D call. The CDR3 is 12 residues long. V was trimmed by 6 bases and J by 6 bases, leaving 9 bases between them. From germline, CDR1 is SGHTA and CDR2 FQGNSA. This CDR3 is CASSRRLQPQHF. CDR3 DNA sequence: TGTGCCAGCAGTCGTCGGCTTCAGCCCCAGCATTTT.

This clonotype turned up a few times. The V call is TRBV4-1, the J call TRBJ2-7, with TRBD1 matching over 7 bases. Matching the DNA end better, TRBJ2-1 makes the J call doubtful. CDR1 and CDR2 (germline): MGHRA, YSYEKL. The CDR3 loop spans 16 amino acids. The CDR3 loop is CASSHRGPGQFNEQFF. As DNA, the CDR3 is TGCGCCAGCAGCCACCGAGGCCCGGGACAGTTCAATGAGCAGTTCTTC.

V is TRBV27 and J is TRBJ1-5; D remains ambiguous. Germline CDR1 reads MNHEY; CDR2 reads SMNVEV (reference sequence). There are 15 residues in the CDR3. The V gene lost 0 bases and the J gene lost 5 bases, with 11 bases spanning the gap. Here the CDR3 reads CASSLSSRTDQPQHF. For the CDR3, the DNA is TGTGCCAGCAGTTTATCTTCCAGAACCGATCAGCCCCAGCATTTT.

V and J are TRBV11-2 and TRBJ2-7, with 8 bases aligning to TRBD1. Germline CDR1 and CDR2: SGHAT and FQNNGV. This CDR3 spans 14 amino acids. Trimming took 5 bases from V and 5 from J; bases not matched to a gene: 8. As DNA, the CDR3 is TGTGCCAGCAGCATCGGACAGGGTAGCGACGAGCAGTACTTC. This gives the protein CASSIGQGSDEQYF.

The V and J genes are TRBV4-1 and TRBJ1-2; D is unresolved. The CDR3 sequence is 13 residues long. V lost 1 base, J lost 8 bases, and 11 bases lay in between. Germline V gene data show CDR1 as MGHRA and CDR2 as YSYEKL. Written as DNA, the CDR3 is TGCGCCAGCAGCCAAGCCGGACTAGAAGGCTACACCTTC. Amino acid sequence: CASSQAGLEGYTF.

This clonotype was observed a few times. This sequence joins TRBV12-3 or TRBV12-4 and TRBJ1-1; D might be TRBD1 (6 bases). The CDR3 is made up of 14 amino acids. Trimming cost V 2 bases and J 7 bases, with 14 bases left between them. The CDR3: CASSLRGAKDEAFF. The CDR3 nucleotides are TGTGCCAGCAGTTTACGGGGGGCTAAGGATGAAGCTTTCTTT.

V usage is TRBV5-1 and J usage is TRBJ2-2; a possible D gene is TRBD2 (6 bases). V lost 1 base and J 1 base, leaving 11 bases between the germline ends. This CDR3 has 16 residues. Germline lookup yields CDR1 SGHRS and CDR2 YFSETQ. The CDR3 nucleotides are TGCGCCAGCAGCTTGCGGCCAGCGGGGAACACCGGGGAGCTGTTTTTT. This sequence encodes CASSLRPAGNTGELFF. The whole variable domain, filled in from reference TRBV5-1 and TRBJ2-2, reads KAGVTQTPRYLIKTRGQQVTLSCSPISGHRSVSWYQQTPGQGLQFLFEYFSETQRNKGNFPGRFSGRQFSNSRSEMNVSTLELGDSALYLCASSLRPAGNTGELFFGEGSRLTVL.

This clonotype turned up a few times. This chain uses TRBV20-1 with TRBJ1-1, with TRBD1 matching 9 bases. The CDR3 extends over 15 amino acids. V lost 1 base and J lost 4; bases outside the gene matches: 7. Germline V CDR1 and CDR2: DFQATT, SNEGSKA (reference sequence). The DNA for the CDR3 is TGCAGTGCTAGAGCCGCCGGGACAGGGTTCACTGAAGCTTTCTTT. It encodes CSARAAGTGFTEAFF.

The chain couples TRBV2 to TRBJ2-4; unclear D gene. The CDR3 extends over 13 amino acids. Between the trimmed V and J ends, which lost 11 bases and 0 bases, there was a span of 11 bases. Germline CDR1 is SNHLY and CDR2 is FYNNEI. As DNA, the CDR3 is TGTGCCGGAAAACCGATAGCCAAAAACATTCAGTACTTC. Amino acid sequence: CAGKPIAKNIQYF.

This clonotype has only a few counts. This chain joins TRBV29-1 and TRBJ2-5, with 13 bases fitting TRBD2. Germline V gene sequence: CDR1 SQVTM, CDR2 ANQGSEA. CDR3 size: 13 residues. Unmatched junction bases numbered 3, after V lost 6 bases and J lost 5 bases. The CDR3 DNA follows: TGCAGCGTGGTACTAGCGGGGGGGGAGACCCAGTACTTC. Amino acid sequence: CSVVLAGGETQYF.